This T cell receptor (beta chain) originates from a study of blood T cell repertoires in COVID-19. The wider study: COVID-19 samples, acute and convalescent, were from the United States, Italy and Spain. T cells, B-cell-depleted T cells, or PBMCs supplied cDNA or gDNA.

Authors' data handling: For nucleated cells, counts were estimated from reference gene primer amplification. The data were produced by immunoSEQ multiplex PCR, yet TCRdb's version contains in-frame clones alone and is incomplete. V, J and clone size reflect that table, while D and trimming were determined from the DNA. The profile shows around 93,000 clones, approximately 89% of them singletons. Germline values: CDR1 DFQATT, CDR2 SNEGSKA (reference sequence). The CDR3 extends over 9 amino acids. Trimming took off 6 bases at V and 12 bases at J, with 9 bases between the two ends. The rearrangement links TRBV20-1 to TRBJ2-1; D might be TRBD2 (5 bases). The sequence was collected from an elderly man with acute or convalescent COVID-19. The sample comprised peripheral blood. This chain's CDR3 is CSAIAWQFF. DNA of the CDR3: TGCAGTGCGATAGCGTGGCAGTTCTTC.